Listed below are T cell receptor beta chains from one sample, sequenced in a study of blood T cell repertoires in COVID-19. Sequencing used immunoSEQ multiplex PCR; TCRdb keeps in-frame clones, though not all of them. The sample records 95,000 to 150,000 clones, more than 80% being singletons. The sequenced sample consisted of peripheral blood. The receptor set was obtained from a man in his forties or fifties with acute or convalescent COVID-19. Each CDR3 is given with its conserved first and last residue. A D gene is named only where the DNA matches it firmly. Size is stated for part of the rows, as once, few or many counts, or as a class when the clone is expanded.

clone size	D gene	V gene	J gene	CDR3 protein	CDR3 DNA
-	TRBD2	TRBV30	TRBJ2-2	CAWSARPLIAGGDTGELFF	TGTGCCTGGAGTGCGAGACCGCTCATAGCGGGAGGGGACACCGGGGAGCTGTTTTTT
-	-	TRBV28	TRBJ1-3	CASSLTGRGNTIYF	TGTGCCAGCAGTTTAACGGGAAGAGGAAACACCATATATTTT
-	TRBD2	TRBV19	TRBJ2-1	CATLAGPSYNEQFF	TGTGCCACCCTAGCGGGGCCGTCCTACAATGAGCAGTTCTTC
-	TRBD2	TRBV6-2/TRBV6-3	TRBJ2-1	CASSKSGTSGRNEQFF	TGTGCCAGCAGTAAATCCGGGACTAGCGGGCGGAATGAGCAGTTCTTC
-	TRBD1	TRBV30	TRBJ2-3	CAWSVGQGADTQYF	TGTGCCTGGAGTGTGGGACAGGGCGCAGATACGCAGTATTTT
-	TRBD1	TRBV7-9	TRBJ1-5	CASSSSGGSGYNQPQHF	TGTGCCAGCAGCTCGTCAGGGGGATCAGGATACAATCAGCCCCAGCATTTT
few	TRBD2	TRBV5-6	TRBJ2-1	CASSPQSGGAYNEQFF	TGTGCCAGCAGCCCCCAAAGCGGGGGGGCCTACAATGAGCAGTTCTTC
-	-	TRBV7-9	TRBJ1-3	CATLIHGNTIYF	TGTGCCACCCTGATACACGGAAACACCATATATTTT
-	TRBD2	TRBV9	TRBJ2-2	CASGGDKTNTGELFF	TGTGCCAGCGGGGGGGATAAAACGAACACCGGGGAGCTGTTTTTT
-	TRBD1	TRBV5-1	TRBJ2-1	CASSPGQGAYNEQFF	TGCGCCAGCAGCCCCGGACAGGGGGCATACAATGAGCAGTTCTTC
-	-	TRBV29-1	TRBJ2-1	CSVVRGPEQFF	TGCAGCGTGGTGCGGGGTCCTGAGCAGTTCTTC
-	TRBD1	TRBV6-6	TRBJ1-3	CASSWATGGYGNTIYF	TGTGCCAGCAGTTGGGCGACAGGGGGATATGGAAACACCATATATTTT
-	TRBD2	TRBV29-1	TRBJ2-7	CSVVDGLAAYEQYF	TGCAGCGTTGTAGACGGCCTAGCGGCTTACGAGCAGTACTTC
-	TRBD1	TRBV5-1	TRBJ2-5	CASSPTPGTGQETQYF	TGCGCCAGCAGCCCAACTCCCGGGACAGGGCAAGAGACCCAGTACTTC
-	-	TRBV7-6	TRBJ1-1	CASLGHPNTEAFF	TGTGCCAGCCTGGGACACCCGAACACTGAAGCTTTCTTT
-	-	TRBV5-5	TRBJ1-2	CASSLEGTGSSNYGYTF	TGTGCCAGCAGCTTGGAGGGTACAGGGAGCTCCAACTATGGCTACACCTTC
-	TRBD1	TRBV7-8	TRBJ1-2	CASSAGTGNYGYTF	TGTGCCAGCAGCGCCGGGACAGGGAACTATGGCTACACCTTC
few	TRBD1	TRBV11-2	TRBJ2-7	CASSLDSGTGRHEQYF	TGTGCCAGCAGCTTAGATTCCGGGACAGGGAGACACGAGCAGTACTTC
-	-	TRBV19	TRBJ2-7	CASSSRQVQYEQYF	TGTGCCAGTAGTTCCAGACAGGTTCAGTACGAGCAGTACTTC
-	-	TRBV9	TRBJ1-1	CASSVGTLNTEAFF	TGTGCCAGCAGCGTAGGCACTCTGAACACTGAAGCTTTCTTT
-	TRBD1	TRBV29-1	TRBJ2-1	CSAGDRSRNEQFF	TGCAGCGCCGGGGACAGGTCAAGGAATGAGCAGTTCTTC
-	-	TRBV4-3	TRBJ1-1	CASSQEPGTNTEAFF	TGCGCCAGCAGCCAAGAACCAGGTACGAACACTGAAGCTTTCTTT
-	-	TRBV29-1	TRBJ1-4	CSVGPRANEKLFF	TGCAGCGTAGGGCCGAGGGCTAATGAAAAACTGTTTTTT
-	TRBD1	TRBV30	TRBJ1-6	CAWAPGQGDNSPLHF	TGTGCCTGGGCCCCGGGACAGGGAGATAATTCACCCCTCCACTTT
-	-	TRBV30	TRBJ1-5	CAWARESNQPQHF	TGTGCCTGGGCTCGGGAGAGCAATCAGCCCCAGCATTTT
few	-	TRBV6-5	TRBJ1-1	CASIQLGMNTEAFF	TGTGCCAGCATCCAACTAGGGATGAACACTGAAGCTTTCTTT
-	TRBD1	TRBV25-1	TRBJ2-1	CASSPRTGYEQFF	TGTGCCAGCAGCCCCAGGACAGGGTATGAGCAGTTCTTC
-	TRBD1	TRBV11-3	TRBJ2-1	CASSLGSRTSTGNEQFF	TGTGCCAGCAGCTTAGGCTCACGGACCTCGACAGGGAATGAGCAGTTCTTC
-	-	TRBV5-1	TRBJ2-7	CASSLARDNSYEQYF	TGCGCCAGCAGCTTGGCCCGGGACAACTCCTACGAGCAGTACTTC
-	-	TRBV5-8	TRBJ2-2	CASSSTGIPNTGELFF	TGTGCCAGCAGCTCTACAGGGATTCCTAACACCGGGGAGCTGTTTTTT
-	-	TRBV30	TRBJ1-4	CAWSPTGENEKLFF	TGTGCCTGGAGCCCCACGGGGGAGAATGAAAAACTGTTTTTT
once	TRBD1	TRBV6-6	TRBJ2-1	CASSPPGTGGSYNEQFF	TGTGCCAGCAGTCCTCCGGGGACAGGGGGCTCCTACAATGAGCAGTTCTTC
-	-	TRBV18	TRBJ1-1	CASSLRQDYTEAFF	TGTGCCAGCTCCCTAAGACAGGATTACACTGAAGCTTTCTTT
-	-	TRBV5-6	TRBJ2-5	CASSNRVQETQYF	TGTGCCAGCAGCAACAGGGTTCAAGAGACCCAGTACTTC
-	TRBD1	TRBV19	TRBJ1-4	CASSTHRGPNEKLFF	TGTGCCAGTAGTACCCACAGGGGACCTAATGAAAAACTGTTTTTT
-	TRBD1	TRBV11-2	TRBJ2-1	CASSLDKPGTGVPREQFF	TGTGCCAGCAGCTTAGATAAGCCGGGGACAGGGGTCCCCAGGGAGCAGTTCTTC
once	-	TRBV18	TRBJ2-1	CASSRAGTNYNEQFF	TGTGCCAGCTCACGGGCCGGGACAAACTACAATGAGCAGTTCTTC
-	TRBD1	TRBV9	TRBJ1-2	CASSADPGGSPNYGYTF	TGTGCCAGCAGCGCAGACCCAGGGGGCAGCCCTAACTATGGCTACACCTTC
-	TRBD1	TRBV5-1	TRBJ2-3	CASSLGDRNPTDTQYF	TGCGCCAGCAGCTTGGGGGACAGGAACCCCACAGATACGCAGTATTTT
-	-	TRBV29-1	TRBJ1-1	CSVEAGSAFF	TGCAGCGTTGAGGCAGGGTCGGCTTTCTTT
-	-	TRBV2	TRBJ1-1	CASTPGGGDTEAFF	TGTGCCAGCACCCCCGGCGGAGGGGATACTGAAGCTTTCTTT
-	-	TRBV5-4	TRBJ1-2	CASSPLTGTTVYTF	TGTGCCAGCAGCCCTCTAACAGGGACAACTGTCTACACCTTC
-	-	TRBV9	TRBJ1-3	CASSVDWGEGNTIYF	TGTGCCAGCAGCGTGGACTGGGGGGAGGGAAACACCATATATTTT
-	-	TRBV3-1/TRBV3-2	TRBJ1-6	CASSQPGVSSYNSPLHF	TGTGCCAGCAGCCAACCCGGGGTTTCGTCCTATAATTCACCCCTCCACTTT
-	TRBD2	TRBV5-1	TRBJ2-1	CASSPESSGYNEQFF	TGCGCCAGCAGCCCTGAGTCTAGCGGCTACAATGAGCAGTTCTTC
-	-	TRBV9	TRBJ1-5	CASSVESDSNQPQHF	TGTGCCAGCAGCGTAGAAAGCGATAGCAATCAGCCCCAGCATTTT
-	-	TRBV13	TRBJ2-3	CASSLRRGKDTQYF	TGTGCCAGCAGCCTTAGACGGGGGAAAGATACGCAGTATTTT
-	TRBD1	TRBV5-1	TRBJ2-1	CASSDRTGAYNEQFF	TGCGCCAGCAGCGATCGGACAGGTGCCTACAATGAGCAGTTCTTC
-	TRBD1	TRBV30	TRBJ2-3	CAWSPRQGATDTQYF	TGTGCCTGGAGTCCCCGACAGGGGGCTACAGATACGCAGTATTTT
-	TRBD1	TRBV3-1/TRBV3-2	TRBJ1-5	CASSPGPPDRGAGNQPQHF	TGTGCCAGCAGCCCAGGGCCCCCGGACAGGGGAGCGGGCAATCAGCCCCAGCATTTT
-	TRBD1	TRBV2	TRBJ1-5	CASEPGQGIKGNQPQHF	TGTGCCAGTGAGCCGGGACAGGGGATTAAGGGCAATCAGCCCCAGCATTTT